Each of the 4 T cell receptor beta chains below was sequenced from the same sample in a study of T cell responses to AZD1222 COVID-19 vaccine (dated by TCRdb to about 2021). Libraries were built with the immunoSEQ multiplex PCR assay. Drawn from immuneACCESS, this table holds only the in-frame rearrangements with V and J called that TCRdb kept. Clones are partly lost; checked studies trace under half to an unresolved V gene and leave the rest unexplained. In all, the sample holds about 79,000 clones, and more than 75% of those were seen once. The ten biggest clones cover approximately 22% of the sample. The time point label corresponds to: baseline before first vaccination. The source was peripheral blood, collected on day 0 of AZD1222 vaccination. These receptors originate from an adult in good health.

The rearrangement joins TRBV2 to TRBJ1-1; TRBD1 might be the D (5 bases). Germline values: CDR1 SNHLY, CDR2 FYNNEI. This CDR3 region has 13 residues. Deletions cut 6 bases from V and 1 base from J, with 9 bases between. CDR3 bases: TGTGCCAGCAGCCCCACAGGGAACACTGAAGCTTTCTTT. It encodes CASSPTGNTEAFF.

The rearrangement joins TRBV15 to TRBJ1-1; D gene ambiguous. CDR1 LNHNV and CDR2 YYDKDF come from the germline V gene (reference sequence). The CDR3 runs to 13 residues. The germline V and J ends were trimmed by 7 bases and 1 base, with 10 bases remaining between them. The CDR3 coding sequence is TGTGCCACCAAAAAGGACCCGAACACTGAAGCTTTCTTT. This sequence encodes CATKKDPNTEAFF.

The rearrangement joins TRBV6-5 to TRBJ1-1; the match to TRBD1 covers 8 bases. Germline V gene data show CDR1 as MNHEY and CDR2 as SVGAGI. The CDR3 sequence is 13 residues long. With V trimmed by 6 bases and J by 7 bases, 7 bases remained unmatched. The CDR3 DNA follows: TGTGCCAGCAGCGGGACAGGCCGATTTGAAGCTTTCTTT. This encodes CASSGTGRFEAFF.

The chain has TRBV25-1 and TRBJ1-2, with D unresolved. Deletions cut 7 bases from V and 3 bases from J, with 9 bases between. Germline loops: CDR1 MGHDK, CDR2 SYGVNS. This CDR3 spans 12 amino acids. The CDR3 DNA is TGTGCCAGCACCGGGAGGGACTATGGCTACACCTTC. Its translation is CASTGRDYGYTF.